Below are 13 T cell receptor beta chains sequenced from a single sample in a study of blood T cell repertoires in COVID-19. The method was immunoSEQ multiplex PCR; TCRdb's version includes in-frame clones alone and lacks a portion of them. The sample includes about 320,000 clones, 90% of them seen just once. The sequenced material came from PBMCs or T cells enriched from blood (not recorded which). The receptors shown here come from a woman in her 30s who had been exposed to COVID-19.

The V and J genes are TRBV11-1 and TRBJ1-1; D uncertain. Trimming removed 3 bases at V and 8 bases at J, with 10 bases between. CDR1 is SGHAT and CDR2 is FQDESV in the germline V gene (reference sequence). This CDR3 is built from 12 residues. The CDR3 DNA reads TGTGCCAGCAGCTTTCGGGAACAGGAAGCTTTCTTT. Its protein product is CASSFREQEAFF.

The V call is TRBV5-1, the J call TRBJ2-1; the match to TRBD2 covers 8 bases. Germline V gives CDR1 SGHRS, CDR2 YFSETQ. V gave up 1 base and J gave up 7 bases; unmatched junction bases: 7. The CDR3 totals 15 residues. The CDR3 DNA is TGCGCCAGCAGCTTGAGGACTAGCTCGGCGAATGAGCAGTTCTTC. Translation: CASSLRTSSANEQFF.

V is TRBV7-9 and J is TRBJ2-2, with D perhaps TRBD2 (6 bases). In germline, CDR1 is SEHNR, CDR2 FQNEAQ (reference sequence). The germline V and J ends were trimmed by 5 bases and 6 bases, with 10 bases remaining between them. This CDR3 is built from 13 residues. The CDR3 here is CASSQTSSGELFF. Written as DNA, the CDR3 is TGTGCCAGCAGCCAAACTAGCTCCGGGGAGCTGTTTTTT. Using reference TRBV7-9 and TRBJ2-2 for the parts outside the CDR3, the full variable domain is DTGVSQNPRHKITKRGQNVTFRCDPISEHNRLYWYRQTLGQGPEFLTYFQNEAQLEKSRLLSDRFSAERPKGSFSTLEIQRTEQGDSAMYLCASSQTSSGELFFGEGSRLTVL.

CDR3 protein: CASSLDSRNTEAFF. DNA of the CDR3: TGTGCCAGCAGCTTAGATTCCAGGAACACTGAAGCTTTCTTT. This chain uses TRBV7-2 with TRBJ1-1; D is ambiguous. CDR3 length: 14 amino acids. Trimming left V 1 base short and J 1 base short, with 7 bases between. Germline lookup yields CDR1 SGHTA and CDR2 FQGNSA.

The V and J genes are TRBV7-3 and TRBJ2-2; D gene ambiguous. V dropped 5 bases and J dropped 0 bases, with 13 bases sitting between them. CDR1 and CDR2 from the germline V gene are SGHTA and FQGTGA. The CDR3 has 16 residues. CDR3 DNA: TGTGCCAGCAGCCTACTTGGGCTTGCGAACACCGGGGAGCTGTTTTTT. It encodes CASSLLGLANTGELFF.

The chain links TRBV7-9 to TRBJ2-7, with TRBD1 as a possible D gene (5 bases). In germline, CDR1 is SEHNR, CDR2 FQNEAQ (reference sequence). V was pared by 1 base and J by 2 bases, with 9 bases between. This CDR3 is built from 14 residues. CDR3 sequence reads: CASSLGQSTYEQYF. The CDR3 nucleotides read TGTGCCAGCAGCTTAGGACAGTCTACCTACGAGCAGTACTTC.

V usage is TRBV11-2 and J usage is TRBJ1-3, with D perhaps matching TRBD1 (6 bases). The CDR3 runs to 16 residues. Trimming removed 2 bases from V and 6 bases from J, with 17 bases in between. Germline CDR1 and CDR2: SGHAT and FQNNGV. CDR3 in amino acids: CASSLRPQGLENTIYF. For the CDR3, the DNA is TGTGCCAGCAGCTTAAGGCCACAGGGTTTGGAAAACACCATATATTTT.

The rearrangement joins TRBV4-1 to TRBJ1-2; D may be TRBD1 (5 bases). The germline V and J ends were trimmed by 0 bases and 8 bases, with 10 bases remaining between them. The length of the CDR3 is 13 residues. Germline CDR1 and CDR2: MGHRA and YSYEKL. CDR3 nucleotides: TGCGCCAGCAGCCAAGATTTCAGGGTAGGCTACACCTTC. It yields the protein CASSQDFRVGYTF.

The gene calls are TRBV29-1 and TRBJ2-3, with 9 nucleotides matching TRBD2. Trimming cost V 6 bases and J 5 bases; bases outside gene matches: 15. The CDR3 has 16 residues. CDR1 and CDR2 from the germline V gene are SQVTM and ANQGSEA. The CDR3 DNA reads as TGCAGCGTCGCACCCCAACTAGCGGGTGGGGGAGATACGCAGTATTTT. Translation gives CSVAPQLAGGGDTQYF.

V gene TRBV2 combines with J gene TRBJ2-3; D ambiguous. The CDR3 is made up of 14 amino acids. Deletions cut 5 bases from V and 0 bases from J, with 9 bases between. Germline V gene sequence: CDR1 SNHLY, CDR2 FYNNEI. The CDR3 is CASSFSPSTDTQYF. Written as DNA, the CDR3 is TGTGCCAGCAGTTTTAGTCCTAGCACAGATACGCAGTATTTT.

This clone was seen a handful of times. The chain recombines TRBV19 with TRBJ1-5; possibly TRBD1 for D (5 bases). Germline V gives CDR1 LNHDA, CDR2 SQIVND (reference sequence). This CDR3 comprises 14 residues. V was shortened by 6 bases and J by 4 bases, with 13 bases between the two germline ends. As DNA, the CDR3 is TGTGCCAGTAGAAATGACAGATTTAATCAGCCCCAGCATTTT. Its translation is CASRNDRFNQPQHF.

This clone was picked up a small number of times. The chain recombines TRBV6-5 with TRBJ1-4; a possible D gene is TRBD1 (5 bases). Germline V gene data show CDR1 as MNHEY and CDR2 as SVGAGI. The length of the CDR3 is 15 residues. Trimming pared 6 bases from V and 0 bases from J, leaving 11 bases between. The CDR3 DNA is TGTGCCAGCAGAGGCGGGGGGACAACTAATGAAAAACTGTTTTTT. It encodes CASRGGGTTNEKLFF.

V and J are TRBV4-1 and TRBJ1-2; perhaps TRBD1 as D (6 bases). Per germline, CDR1 MGHRA and CDR2 YSYEKL. With 4 bases removed from V and 8 bases from J, the gap between germline ends came to 20 bases. The CDR3 runs 15 residues. The CDR3 here is CASSPSAGAPWGYTF. The CDR3 DNA follows: TGCGCCAGCAGCCCATCCGCGGGGGCCCCTTGGGGCTACACCTTC.